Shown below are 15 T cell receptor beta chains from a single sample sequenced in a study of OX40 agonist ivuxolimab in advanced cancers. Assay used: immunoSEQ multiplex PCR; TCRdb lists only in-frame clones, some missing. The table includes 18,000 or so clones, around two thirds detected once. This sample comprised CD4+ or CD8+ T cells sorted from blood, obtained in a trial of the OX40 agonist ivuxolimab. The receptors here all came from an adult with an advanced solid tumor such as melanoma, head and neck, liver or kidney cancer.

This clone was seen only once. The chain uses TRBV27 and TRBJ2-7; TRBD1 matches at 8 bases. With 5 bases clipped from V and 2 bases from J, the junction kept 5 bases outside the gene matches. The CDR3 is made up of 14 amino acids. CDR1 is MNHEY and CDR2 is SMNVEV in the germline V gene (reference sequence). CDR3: CASSIRTGTYEQYF. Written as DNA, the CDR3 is TGTGCCAGCAGTATACGGACAGGGACCTACGAGCAGTACTTC.

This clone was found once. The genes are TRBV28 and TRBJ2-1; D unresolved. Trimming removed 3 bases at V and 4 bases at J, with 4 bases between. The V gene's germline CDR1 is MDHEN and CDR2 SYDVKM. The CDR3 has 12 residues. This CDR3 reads CASSFQYNEQFF. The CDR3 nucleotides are TGTGCCAGCAGTTTCCAATACAATGAGCAGTTCTTC.

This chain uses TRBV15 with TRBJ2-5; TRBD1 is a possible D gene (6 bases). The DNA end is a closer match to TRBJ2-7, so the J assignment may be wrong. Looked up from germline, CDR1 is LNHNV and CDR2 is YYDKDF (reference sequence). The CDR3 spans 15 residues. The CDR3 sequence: CATSRDRGPSYEQYF. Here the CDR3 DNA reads TGTGCCACCAGCAGAGACAGGGGACCCTCCTACGAGCAGTACTTC.

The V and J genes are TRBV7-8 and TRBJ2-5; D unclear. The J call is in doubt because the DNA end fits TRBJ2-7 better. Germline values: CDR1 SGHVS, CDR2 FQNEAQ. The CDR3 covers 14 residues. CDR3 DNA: TGTGCCAGCAGCTTAGCTGGGCTCGCCTACGAGCAGTACTTC. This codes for CASSLAGLAYEQYF.

CDR3 sequence (DNA): TGCGCCAGCAGTCCGGACAGCTCCTACGAGCAGTACTTC. Translated: CASSPDSSYEQYF. The rearrangement links TRBV5-1 to TRBJ2-7, with D possibly being TRBD1 (6 bases). Trimming left V 5 bases short and J 0 bases short, with 9 bases between. CDR1 and CDR2 (germline): SGHRS, YFSETQ. This CDR3 is built from 13 residues. The full variable domain, rest sourced from reference TRBV5-1 and TRBJ2-7, is KAGVTQTPRYLIKTRGQQVTLSCSPISGHRSVSWYQQTPGQGLQFLFEYFSETQRNKGNFPGRFSGRQFSNSRSEMNVSTLELGDSALYLCASSPDSSYEQYFGPGTRLTVT.

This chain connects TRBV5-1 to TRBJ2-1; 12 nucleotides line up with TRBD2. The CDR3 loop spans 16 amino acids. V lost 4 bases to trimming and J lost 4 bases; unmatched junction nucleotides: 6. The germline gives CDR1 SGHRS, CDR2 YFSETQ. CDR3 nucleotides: TGCGCCAGCAGCCCGACTAGCGGGAGCGGGTACAATGAGCAGTTCTTC. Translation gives CASSPTSGSGYNEQFF.

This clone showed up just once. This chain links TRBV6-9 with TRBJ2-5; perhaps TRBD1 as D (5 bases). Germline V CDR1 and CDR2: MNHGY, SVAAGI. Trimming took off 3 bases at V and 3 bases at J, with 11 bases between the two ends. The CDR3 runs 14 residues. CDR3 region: CASSYTTAEETQYF. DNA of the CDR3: TGTGCCAGCAGTTACACGACAGCAGAAGAGACCCAGTACTTC.

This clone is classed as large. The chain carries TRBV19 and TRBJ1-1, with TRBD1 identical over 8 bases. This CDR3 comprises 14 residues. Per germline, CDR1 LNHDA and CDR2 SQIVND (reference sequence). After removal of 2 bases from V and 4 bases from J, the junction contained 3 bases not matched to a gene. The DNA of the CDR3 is TGTGCCAGTAGTATATCACAGGGGGTCACTGAAGCTTTCTTT. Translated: CASSISQGVTEAFF.

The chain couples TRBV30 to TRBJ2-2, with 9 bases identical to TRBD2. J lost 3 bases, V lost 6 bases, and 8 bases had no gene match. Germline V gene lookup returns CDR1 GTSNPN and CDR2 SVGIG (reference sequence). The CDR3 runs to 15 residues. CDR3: CACRLRGGDTGELFF. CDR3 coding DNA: TGTGCCTGCCGGCTGCGCGGGGGGGACACCGGGGAGCTGTTTTTT.

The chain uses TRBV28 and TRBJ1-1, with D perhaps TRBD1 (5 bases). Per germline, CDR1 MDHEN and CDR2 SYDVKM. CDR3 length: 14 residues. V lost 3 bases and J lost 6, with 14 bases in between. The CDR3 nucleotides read TGTGCCAGCAGTTTTCAAGCCCGGGGCGCTGAAGCTTTCTTT. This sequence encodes CASSFQARGAEAFF.

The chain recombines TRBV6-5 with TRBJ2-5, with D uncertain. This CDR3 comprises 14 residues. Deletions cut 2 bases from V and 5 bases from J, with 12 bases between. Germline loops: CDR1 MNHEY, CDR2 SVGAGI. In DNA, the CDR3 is TGTGCCAGCAGTTACCCAAATGACGGCGAGACCCAGTACTTC. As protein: CASSYPNDGETQYF.

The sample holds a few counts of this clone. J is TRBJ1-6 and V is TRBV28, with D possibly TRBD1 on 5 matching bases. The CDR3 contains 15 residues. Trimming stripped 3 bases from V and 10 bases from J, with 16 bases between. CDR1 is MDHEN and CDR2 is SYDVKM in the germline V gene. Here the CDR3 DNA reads TGTGCCAGCAGTTTTTCCACAGGAGGAGAGTCACCCCTCCACTTT. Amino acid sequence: CASSFSTGGESPLHF.

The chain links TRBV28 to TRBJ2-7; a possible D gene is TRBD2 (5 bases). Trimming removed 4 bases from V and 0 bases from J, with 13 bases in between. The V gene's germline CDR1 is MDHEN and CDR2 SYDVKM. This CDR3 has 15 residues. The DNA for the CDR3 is TGTGCCAGCAGTTCCCGATTGAGGGACTCCTACGAGCAGTACTTC. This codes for CASSSRLRDSYEQYF.

The CDR3 here is CASSIVPLAGGEETQYF. The DNA of the CDR3 is TGTGCCAGTAGTATAGTCCCCCTAGCGGGAGGGGAAGAGACCCAGTACTTC. This chain links TRBV19 with TRBJ2-5; TRBD2 matches at 12 bases. There are 17 residues in the CDR3. Looked up from germline, CDR1 is LNHDA and CDR2 is SQIVND (reference sequence). V gave up 1 base and J gave up 3 bases; unmatched junction bases: 6.

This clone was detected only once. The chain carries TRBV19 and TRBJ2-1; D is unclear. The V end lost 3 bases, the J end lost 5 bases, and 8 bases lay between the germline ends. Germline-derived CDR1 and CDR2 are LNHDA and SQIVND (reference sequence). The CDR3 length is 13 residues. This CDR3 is CASSIEIDNEQFF. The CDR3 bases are TGTGCCAGTAGTATTGAGATAGACAATGAGCAGTTCTTC.